Shown below are 21 T cell receptor beta chains from a single sample sequenced in a study of blood T cell repertoires in COVID-19. TCRdb's table, derived via immunoSEQ multiplex PCR, lists solely in-frame clones and lacks some. The profile shows about 92,000 clones, 80% of them singletons. Material: peripheral blood. These receptors were obtained from a woman in her seventies with acute or convalescent COVID-19.

The chain joins TRBV30 to TRBJ1-6; a possible D gene is TRBD1 (6 bases). The V and J ends lost 2 bases and 9 bases respectively, with 14 bases between them. CDR3 length: 14 residues. Germline lookup yields CDR1 GTSNPN and CDR2 SVGIG (reference sequence). CDR3 bases: TGTGCCTGGAGTAGGGGTGAAGGGGGTTCACCCCTCCACTTT. Its protein is CAWSRGEGGSPLHF. Based on the CDR3 plus reference TRBV30 and TRBJ1-6, the full variable domain is SQTIHQWPATLVQPVGSPLSLECTVEGTSNPNLYWYRQAAGRGLQLLFYSVGIGQISSEVPQNLSASRPQDRQFILSSKKLLLSDSGFYLCAWSRGEGGSPLHFGNGTRLTVT.

This rearrangement joins TRBV6-5 to TRBJ2-7; 8 nucleotides match TRBD2. The CDR3 totals 15 residues. The J segment lost 1 base and the V segment lost 6 bases, leaving 8 bases of the junction unmatched. Germline assignment: CDR1 MNHEY and CDR2 SVGAGI. CDR3 DNA: TGTGCCAGCAGCGCGGGGGCGGGGGGATCCTACGAGCAGTACTTC. Translating gives CASSAGAGGSYEQYF.

This sequence joins TRBV30 and TRBJ1-2; 7 nucleotides line up with TRBD1. Germline V gene lookup returns CDR1 GTSNPN and CDR2 SVGIG (reference sequence). This CDR3 spans 13 amino acids. Losses at the gene ends were 1 base for V and 4 bases for J; bases not matched to a gene: 3. The CDR3 sequence is CAWSAGQLYGYTF. The CDR3 bases are TGTGCCTGGAGTGCGGGACAGCTCTATGGCTACACCTTC.

CDR3 in DNA: TGTGCCAGCAGTGATGCAGGGTTAGCCAAAAACATTCAGTACTTC. It translates to CASSDAGLAKNIQYF. V and J are TRBV2 and TRBJ2-4, with D perhaps TRBD1 (5 bases). The CDR3 has 15 residues. Deletions cut 3 bases from V and 0 bases from J, with 9 bases between. Germline values: CDR1 SNHLY, CDR2 FYNNEI.

The J gene is TRBJ1-4, the V gene TRBV7-9; 11 bases map to TRBD1. The CDR3 length is 15 residues. Germline values: CDR1 SEHNR, CDR2 FQNEAQ (reference sequence). Trimming removed 0 bases from V and 6 bases from J; junction bases left unmatched: 0. CDR3 coding DNA: TGTGCCAGCAGCTTAGCGGGACAGGGGGATGAAAAACTGTTTTTT. Residues: CASSLAGQGDEKLFF.

V gene TRBV24-1 combines with J gene TRBJ2-7, with TRBD1 matching 7 bases. V was clipped by 7 bases and J by 4 bases; unmatched bases: 15. This CDR3 is 16 amino acids long. Germline loops: CDR1 KGHDR, CDR2 SFDVKD. CDR3 residues: CATSPIDRADWYEQYF. The CDR3 DNA follows: TGTGCCACCAGCCCTATTGACAGGGCGGATTGGTACGAGCAGTACTTC.

The chain combines TRBV27 with TRBJ1-1; 7 bases are a match to TRBD1. Germline CDR1 is MNHEY and CDR2 is SMNVEV (reference sequence). The CDR3 is 16 residues long. V was pared by 2 bases and J by 2 bases, with 8 bases of the junction left unmatched. The CDR3 sequence is CASSLRTGQFNTEAFF. DNA for the CDR3: TGTGCCAGCAGTTTACGGACGGGACAGTTTAACACTGAAGCTTTCTTT.

This clone was observed a single time. This sequence joins TRBV5-1 and TRBJ1-2; 8 positions match TRBD1. The germline V gene encodes CDR1 SGHRS and CDR2 YFSETQ. Trimming removed 4 bases from V and 5 bases from J; junction bases left unmatched: 7. The CDR3 contains 14 residues. This CDR3 is CASSPGQGRYGYTF. The CDR3, as DNA: TGCGCCAGCAGCCCAGGACAGGGCAGGTATGGCTACACCTTC.

The chain is built from TRBV6-2 or TRBV6-3 and TRBJ2-6, with a tentative D call TRBD1 (5 bases). The germline V and J ends were trimmed by 0 bases and 2 bases, with 5 bases remaining between them. The CDR3 is made up of 15 amino acids. Germline V gene lookup returns CDR1 MNHEY and CDR2 SVGEGT. The CDR3, as DNA: TGTGCCAGCAGTTACTCCAGGGCTGGGGCCAACGTCCTGACTTTC. Its protein is CASSYSRAGANVLTF.

The chain combines TRBV5-1 with TRBJ1-4; TRBD1 is a possible D gene (6 bases). This CDR3 region has 14 residues. Trimming shortened V by 0 bases and J by 5 bases, and 8 bases separated the two germline ends. From germline, CDR1 is SGHRS and CDR2 YFSETQ. CDR3 residues: CASSLAGGNEKLFF. Written as DNA, the CDR3 is TGCGCCAGCAGCTTGGCTGGGGGCAATGAAAAACTGTTTTTT.

The chain links TRBV30 to TRBJ2-7, with 8 bases that match TRBD1. J gave up 0 bases and V 1 base, and 8 bases lay outside the gene matches. The CDR3 length is 16 residues. The germline gives CDR1 GTSNPN, CDR2 SVGIG (reference sequence). The CDR3 loop reads CAWSGFRDRNSYEQYF. The CDR3 DNA is TGTGCCTGGAGTGGGTTCCGGGACAGGAACTCCTACGAGCAGTACTTC. Together with reference TRBV30 and TRBJ2-7, the CDR3 gives the full variable domain: SQTIHQWPATLVQPVGSPLSLECTVEGTSNPNLYWYRQAAGRGLQLLFYSVGIGQISSEVPQNLSASRPQDRQFILSSKKLLLSDSGFYLCAWSGFRDRNSYEQYFGPGTRLTVT.

The chain employs TRBV10-3 and TRBJ1-5; D not certain. This CDR3 is 13 amino acids long. In germline, CDR1 is ENHRY, CDR2 SYGVKD. Trimming cost V 1 base and J 7 bases, with 8 bases left between them. This CDR3 reads CAISELPRQPQHF. The CDR3 DNA is TGTGCCATCAGTGAGTTACCGCGGCAGCCCCAGCATTTT.

The rearrangement links TRBV5-6 to TRBJ2-5; 7 bases are a match to TRBD2. The V gene end was trimmed by 0 bases and the J gene end by 5 bases; junction bases not matched to a gene: 4. This CDR3 is built from 14 residues. Germline V gene lookup returns CDR1 SGHDT and CDR2 YYEEEE. The CDR3 DNA follows: TGTGCCAGCAGCTTGGGTGCGGGGGTGGAGACCCAGTACTTC. This sequence encodes CASSLGAGVETQYF.

This clone showed up just once. The chain uses TRBV19 and TRBJ2-6, with 13 bases that match TRBD2. The CDR3 has 19 amino acids. Trimming at V came to 3 bases and at J to 2 bases, leaving 7 bases not matched to a gene. Germline lookup yields CDR1 LNHDA and CDR2 SQIVND (reference sequence). CDR3 sequence reads: CASSIFGLAGVAGANVLTF. The CDR3 DNA reads TGTGCCAGTAGTATTTTTGGACTAGCGGGAGTGGCTGGGGCCAACGTCCTGACTTTC.

V is TRBV7-2 and J is TRBJ2-1, with D maybe TRBD1 (6 bases). CDR1 and CDR2 from the germline V gene are SGHTA and FQGNSA. The CDR3 has 15 residues. V shed 2 bases and J shed 5 bases, with 13 bases lying between them. The CDR3 here is CASSLSPGVHNEQFF. The DNA of the CDR3 is TGTGCCAGCAGCTTAAGCCCAGGGGTCCACAATGAGCAGTTCTTC.

The chain is built from TRBV6-4 and TRBJ2-2, with TRBD2 matching over 9 bases. There are 15 residues in the CDR3. Trimming took 2 bases from V and 4 from J; bases not matched to a gene: 2. Per germline, CDR1 MRHNA and CDR2 SNTAGT. CDR3 protein: CASSDSSGGTGELFF. CDR3 DNA sequence: TGTGCCAGCAGTGACAGTAGCGGGGGCACCGGGGAGCTGTTTTTT.

The V and J genes are TRBV27 and TRBJ1-4; TRBD1 matches 8 bases. Germline CDR1 reads MNHEY; CDR2 reads SMNVEV (reference sequence). The CDR3 covers 16 residues. Losses at the gene ends were 5 bases for V and 8 bases for J; bases not matched to a gene: 13. CDR3 nucleotides: TGTGCCAGCAGTGGAGACCCCGGGACAGGCGTAGAAAAACTGTTTTTT. Translation: CASSGDPGTGVEKLFF.

The rearrangement joins TRBV27 to TRBJ1-2; no clear D. Trimming left V 6 bases short and J 7 bases short, with 18 bases between. The CDR3 covers 14 residues. Germline values: CDR1 MNHEY, CDR2 SMNVEV (reference sequence). CDR3 nucleotide sequence: TGTGCCAGCAGCTCATCCAGGTTCTGGTCTGGCTACACCTTC. It yields the protein CASSSSRFWSGYTF.

V and J are TRBV28 and TRBJ1-4; TRBD1 is a possible D gene (5 bases). Germline V gene sequence: CDR1 MDHEN, CDR2 SYDVKM. V was pared by 2 bases and J by 8 bases, with 12 bases between. This CDR3 region has 14 residues. The CDR3 region is CASSLLGVGEKLFF. The CDR3 DNA sequence: TGTGCCAGCAGTTTACTAGGGGTTGGCGAAAAACTGTTTTTT.

CDR3 protein: CASSVEGWGGYTF. The CDR3 bases are TGTGCCAGCAGTGTGGAGGGTTGGGGTGGCTACACCTTC. V usage is TRBV2 and J usage is TRBJ1-2; D unresolved. CDR1 and CDR2 from the germline V gene are SNHLY and FYNNEI. There are 13 residues in the CDR3. V lost 4 bases, J lost 7 bases, and 13 bases lay in between.

There are a few counts of this clone. The chain joins TRBV28 to TRBJ1-1; weak D call: TRBD1 (5 bases). The CDR3 sequence is 14 residues long. Trimming stripped 4 bases from V and 1 base from J, with 10 bases between. Germline values: CDR1 MDHEN, CDR2 SYDVKM. CDR3 nucleotide sequence: TGTGCCAGCAGTTCCCCGGGGGGGAACACTGAAGCTTTCTTT. This encodes CASSSPGGNTEAFF.